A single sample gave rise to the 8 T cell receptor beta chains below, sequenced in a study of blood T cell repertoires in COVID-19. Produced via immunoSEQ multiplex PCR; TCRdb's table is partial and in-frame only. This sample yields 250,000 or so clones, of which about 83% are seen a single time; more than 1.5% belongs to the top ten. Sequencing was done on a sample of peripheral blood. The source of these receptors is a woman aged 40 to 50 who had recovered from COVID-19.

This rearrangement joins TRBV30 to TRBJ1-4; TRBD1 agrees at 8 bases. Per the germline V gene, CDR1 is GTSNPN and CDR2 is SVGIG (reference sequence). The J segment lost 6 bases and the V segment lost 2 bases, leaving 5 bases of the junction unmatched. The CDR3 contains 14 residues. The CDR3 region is CAWSTQGAYEKLFF. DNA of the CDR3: TGTGCCTGGAGTACCCAGGGGGCTTATGAAAAACTGTTTTTT.

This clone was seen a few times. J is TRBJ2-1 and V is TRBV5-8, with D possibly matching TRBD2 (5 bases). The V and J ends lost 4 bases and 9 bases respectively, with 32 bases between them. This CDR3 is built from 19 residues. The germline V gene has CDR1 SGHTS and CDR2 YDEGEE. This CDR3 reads CASSPDPVWSPGSSGEQFF. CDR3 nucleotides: TGTGCCAGCAGCCCCGACCCTGTGTGGAGCCCGGGATCGTCTGGTGAGCAGTTCTTC.

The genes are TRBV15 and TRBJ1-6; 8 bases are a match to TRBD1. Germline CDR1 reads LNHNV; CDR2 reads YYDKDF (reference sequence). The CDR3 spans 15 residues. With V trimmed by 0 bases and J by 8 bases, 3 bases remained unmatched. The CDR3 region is CATSRDLQGDSPLHF. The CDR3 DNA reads TGTGCCACCAGCAGAGATTTACAGGGGGATTCACCCCTCCACTTT.

The CDR3 nucleotides read TGTGCCAGCAGATTTCACGGGGCAACTAATGAAAAACTGTTTTTT. It codes for CASRFHGATNEKLFF. This rearrangement joins TRBV28 to TRBJ1-4; D uncertain. Per the germline V gene, CDR1 is MDHEN and CDR2 is SYDVKM. The CDR3 loop spans 15 amino acids. V lost 6 bases and J lost 0, with 11 bases in between.

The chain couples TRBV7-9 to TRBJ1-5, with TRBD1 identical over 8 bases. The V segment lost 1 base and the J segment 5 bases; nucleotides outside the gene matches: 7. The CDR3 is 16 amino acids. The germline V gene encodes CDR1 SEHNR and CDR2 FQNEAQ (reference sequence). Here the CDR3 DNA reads TGTGCCAGCAGCTTAGTAAGGTCGACAGGGGATCAGCCCCAGCATTTT. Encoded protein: CASSLVRSTGDQPQHF.

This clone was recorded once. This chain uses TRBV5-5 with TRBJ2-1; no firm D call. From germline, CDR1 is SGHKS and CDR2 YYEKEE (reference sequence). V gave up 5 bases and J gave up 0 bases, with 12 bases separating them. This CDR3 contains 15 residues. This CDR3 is CASSSDISSYNEQFF. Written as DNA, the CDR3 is TGTGCCAGCAGTTCTGACATATCCTCCTACAATGAGCAGTTCTTC.

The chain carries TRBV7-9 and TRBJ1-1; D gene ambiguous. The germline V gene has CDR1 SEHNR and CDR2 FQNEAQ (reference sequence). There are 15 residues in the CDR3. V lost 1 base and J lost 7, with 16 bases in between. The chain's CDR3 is CASSLGYAEGNEAFF. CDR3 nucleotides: TGTGCCAGCAGCTTAGGCTACGCGGAGGGTAATGAAGCTTTCTTT. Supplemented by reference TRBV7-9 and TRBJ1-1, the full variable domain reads DTGVSQNPRHKITKRGQNVTFRCDPISEHNRLYWYRQTLGQGPEFLTYFQNEAQLEKSRLLSDRFSAERPKGSFSTLEIQRTEQGDSAMYLCASSLGYAEGNEAFFGQGTRLTVV.

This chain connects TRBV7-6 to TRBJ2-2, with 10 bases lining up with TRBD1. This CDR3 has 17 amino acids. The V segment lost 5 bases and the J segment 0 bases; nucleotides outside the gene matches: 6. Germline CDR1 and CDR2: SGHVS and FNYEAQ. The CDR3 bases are TGTGCCAGCAGCCCCGGGACAGGGGCCACGAACACCGGGGAGCTGTTTTTT. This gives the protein CASSPGTGATNTGELFF.